The 18 T cell receptor beta chains below come from one sample, sequenced in a study of T cell responses to AZD1222 COVID-19 vaccine. Some clones are missing from TCRdb's copy, which holds only in-frame ones; the method was immunoSEQ multiplex PCR. In the table there are 180,000 or so clones, about 95% of which are singletons. The sample consisted of peripheral blood, taken on day 0 of AZD1222 vaccination. These receptors came from an adult in good health.

This chain connects TRBV27 to TRBJ1-2, with 8 bases matching TRBD1. The CDR3 has 15 residues. The V and J ends lost 5 bases and 8 bases, in that order; junction bases with no gene match: 13. Germline V gives CDR1 MNHEY, CDR2 SMNVEV (reference sequence). CDR3 sequence reads: CASSLAWTGQTGYTF. CDR3 bases: TGTGCCAGCAGTCTCGCTTGGACAGGGCAAACAGGCTACACCTTC.

The CDR3 DNA reads as TGTGCCAGCAGCACTTGGGGGGCAAATAACGTCCTGACTTTC. It encodes CASSTWGANNVLTF. The chain is built from TRBV28 and TRBJ2-6; D may match TRBD1 or TRBD2 (6 bases each). CDR3 length equals 14 residues. The germline V gene encodes CDR1 MDHEN and CDR2 SYDVKM. V gave up 6 bases and J gave up 10 bases, with 16 bases separating them.

This clone has just one count. This rearrangement joins TRBV10-1 to TRBJ1-1; D remains unclear. The germline V gene encodes CDR1 WNHNN and CDR2 SYGVQD (reference sequence). The V end was cut by 0 bases, the J end by 4 bases, with 15 bases between. CDR3 length equals 16 residues. The CDR3 is CASSESLFGSSTEAFF. The DNA for the CDR3 is TGCGCCAGCAGTGAGTCCCTGTTCGGCAGTTCCACTGAAGCTTTCTTT.

The rearrangement joins TRBV19 to TRBJ1-4; D gene unclear. V lost 3 bases and J 5 bases, leaving 7 bases between the germline ends. The CDR3 runs to 13 residues. Germline CDR1 reads LNHDA; CDR2 reads SQIVND (reference sequence). CDR3 sequence (DNA): TGTGCCAGTAGTATGAGCAGGAATGAAAAACTGTTTTTT. Translating it yields CASSMSRNEKLFF.

The sample holds one count of this clone. The chain recombines TRBV7-8 with TRBJ1-1; D unresolved. The germline V gene encodes CDR1 SGHVS and CDR2 FQNEAQ. The V gene lost 1 base and the J gene lost 4 bases, with 13 bases spanning the gap. The CDR3 loop spans 15 amino acids. This CDR3 reads CASSLVFRGSTEAFF. CDR3 DNA: TGTGCCAGCAGCTTAGTCTTTCGAGGGTCCACTGAAGCTTTCTTT.

Here the CDR3 reads CASSRRDSYEQYF. CDR3 coding DNA: TGCGCCAGCAGCCGTCGGGACAGCTACGAGCAGTACTTC. This rearrangement joins TRBV4-1 to TRBJ2-7, with 7 bases lining up with TRBD1. Germline V gene data show CDR1 as MGHRA and CDR2 as YSYEKL. Germline trimming cut 4 bases from V and 3 bases from J; bases unmatched to any gene: 3. This CDR3 is built from 13 residues.

The chain is built from TRBV4-1 and TRBJ1-1; D not certain. Per the germline V gene, CDR1 is MGHRA and CDR2 is YSYEKL. The length of the CDR3 is 13 residues. Trimming stripped 3 bases from V and 4 bases from J, with 9 bases between. The CDR3 DNA follows: TGCGCCAGCAGCCATCTAAAGGGCACTGAAGCTTTCTTT. It is translated as CASSHLKGTEAFF.

Concerning this clone: An end of the junction differs from the germline gene, which may be a read error. The gene calls are TRBV2 and TRBJ1-5; TRBD1 might be the D (5 bases). CDR1 and CDR2 (germline): SNHLY, FYNNEI. CDR3 length equals 16 residues. The CDR3 DNA is TGTGCCAGCAGTGAAGCGCGGGGCCAGAACAATCATCCCCAGCATTTT. Its translation: CASSEARGQNNHPQHF. Supplemented by reference TRBV2 and TRBJ1-5, the full variable domain reads EPEVTQTPSHQVTQMGQEVILRCVPISNHLYFYWYRQILGQKVEFLVSFYNNEISEKSEIFDDQFSVERPDGSNFTLKIRSTKLEDSAMYFCASSEARGQNNHPQHFGDGTRLSIL.

V is TRBV5-6 and J is TRBJ1-1; tentative D call: TRBD1 (5 bases). The V and J ends lost 4 bases and 2 bases respectively, with 21 bases between them. This CDR3 has 17 residues. Germline loops: CDR1 SGHDT, CDR2 YYEEEE. The CDR3 reads CASSMGGYRWVNTEAFF. CDR3 bases: TGTGCCAGCAGCATGGGGGGTTACCGGTGGGTCAACACTGAAGCTTTCTTT. The whole variable domain, remainder taken from reference TRBV5-6 and TRBJ1-1, is DAGVTQSPTHLIKTRGQQVTLRCSPKSGHDTVSWYQQALGQGPQFIFQYYEEEERQRGNFPDRFSGHQFPNYSSELNVNALLLGDSALYLCASSMGGYRWVNTEAFFGQGTRLTVV.

The chain has TRBV10-2 and TRBJ2-4; possibly TRBD1 or TRBD2 for D (5 bases each). The CDR3 has 13 residues. The V gene's germline CDR1 is WSHSY and CDR2 SAAADI. Between the trimmed V and J ends, which lost 10 bases and 0 bases, there was a span of 10 bases. The CDR3 loop is CATGDEAKNIQYF. The CDR3, as DNA: TGCGCCACCGGGGACGAAGCCAAAAACATTCAGTACTTC.

This chain links TRBV6-5 with TRBJ2-5; D unclear. Germline-derived CDR1 and CDR2 are MNHEY and SVGAGI. Trimming pared 0 bases from V and 3 bases from J, leaving 11 bases between. The CDR3 is 15 amino acids. The CDR3 region is CASSYSNGGEETQYF. In DNA, the CDR3 is TGTGCCAGCAGTTACTCGAACGGCGGAGAAGAGACCCAGTACTTC.

As DNA, the CDR3 is TGCGCCAGCAGCCCCACACCGGGAGCTTACAATGAGCAGTTCTTC. Protein sequence: CASSPTPGAYNEQFF. The chain carries TRBV4-1 and TRBJ2-1; D may be TRBD2 (6 bases). The CDR3 length is 15 residues. CDR1 MGHRA and CDR2 YSYEKL come from the germline V gene. Trimming cost V 4 bases and J 4 bases, with 14 bases left between them.

The gene calls are TRBV6-4 and TRBJ1-2; unclear D gene. The CDR3 is 12 residues long. Germline V gene lookup returns CDR1 MRHNA and CDR2 SNTAGT. Trimming took off 2 bases at V and 4 bases at J, with 5 bases between the two ends. The DNA for the CDR3 is TGTGCCAGCAGTGACACCCTCTATGGCTACACCTTC. Translation gives CASSDTLYGYTF.

The table lists this clone with a count of one. The chain is built from TRBV27 and TRBJ2-7, with unresolved D. The CDR3 runs 13 residues. Germline CDR1 MNHEY, CDR2 SMNVEV (reference sequence). V lost 8 bases and J lost 5, with 16 bases in between. The chain's CDR3 is CASGRSVLNEQYF. DNA for the CDR3: TGTGCCAGCGGTCGGTCAGTCCTGAACGAGCAGTACTTC.

The V gene is TRBV6-5, the J gene TRBJ2-7; D uncertain. Germline values: CDR1 MNHEY, CDR2 SVGAGI. With 7 bases removed from V and 7 bases from J, the gap between germline ends came to 11 bases. The CDR3 is made up of 11 amino acids. CDR3: CASTETVEQYF. CDR3 DNA: TGTGCCAGCACCGAGACCGTGGAGCAGTACTTC.

V and J are TRBV9 and TRBJ2-5; 7 nucleotides agree with TRBD2. The CDR3 sequence is 13 residues long. Germline V gives CDR1 SGDLS, CDR2 YYNGEE. The ends lost 2 bases at V and 9 bases at J; junction bases unmatched: 7. The chain's CDR3 is CASSVGTGGPQYF. In DNA, the CDR3 is TGTGCCAGCAGCGTGGGGACGGGAGGCCCCCAGTACTTC.

The V gene is TRBV7-8, the J gene TRBJ2-3, with 7 bases that match TRBD2. V was clipped by 3 bases and J by 4 bases; unmatched bases: 4. CDR1 and CDR2 from the germline V gene are SGHVS and FQNEAQ. The CDR3 has 14 residues. The CDR3 region is CASSLAGRADTQYF. The CDR3 DNA is TGTGCCAGCAGCTTGGCGGGGAGGGCAGATACGCAGTATTTT.

CDR3 nucleotides: TGTGCCAGCAGCTTAGCCCTAGCGGTCTTATACAATGAGCAGTTCTTC. Its protein product is CASSLALAVLYNEQFF. This sequence joins TRBV7-9 and TRBJ2-1; 7 nucleotides agree with TRBD2. Germline V gene data show CDR1 as SEHNR and CDR2 as FQNEAQ (reference sequence). V shed 0 bases, J shed 4 bases, and the junction held 6 bases outside the gene matches. CDR3 length: 16 residues.